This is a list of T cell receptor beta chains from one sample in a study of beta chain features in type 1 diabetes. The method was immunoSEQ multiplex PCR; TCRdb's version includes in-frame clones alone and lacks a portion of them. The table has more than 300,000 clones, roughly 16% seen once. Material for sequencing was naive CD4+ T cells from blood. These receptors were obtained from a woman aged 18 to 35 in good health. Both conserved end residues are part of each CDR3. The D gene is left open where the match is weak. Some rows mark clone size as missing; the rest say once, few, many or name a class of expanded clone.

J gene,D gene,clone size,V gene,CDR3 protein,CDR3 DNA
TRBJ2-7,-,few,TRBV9,CASSPPSGPYEQYF,TGTGCCAGCAGCCCGCCCAGCGGACCCTACGAGCAGTACTTC
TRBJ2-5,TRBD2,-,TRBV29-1,CSASGGQETQYF,TGCAGCGCCTCGGGGGGCCAAGAGACCCAGTACTTC
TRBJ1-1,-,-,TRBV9,CASSVVAANTEAFF,TGTGCCAGCAGCGTAGTAGCCGCGAACACTGAAGCTTTCTTT
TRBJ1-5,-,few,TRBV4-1,CASSFGQNLNQPQHF,TGCGCCAGCAGCTTCGGACAGAATCTCAATCAGCCCCAGCATTTT
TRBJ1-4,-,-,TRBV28,CASTHNEKLFF,TGTGCCAGCACCCATAATGAAAAACTGTTTTTT
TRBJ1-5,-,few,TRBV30,CAWSRGINQPQHF,TGTGCCTGGAGTCGAGGGATCAATCAGCCCCAGCATTTT
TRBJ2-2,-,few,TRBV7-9,CASSFKRSGELFF,TGTGCCAGCAGCTTTAAGCGGAGCGGGGAGCTGTTTTTT
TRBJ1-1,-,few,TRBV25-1,CASSEFARAFF,TGTGCCAGCAGTGAATTCGCGAGGGCTTTCTTT
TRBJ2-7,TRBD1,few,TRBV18,CASSPRGQGDAYEQYF,TGTGCCAGCTCACCAAGAGGACAGGGAGACGCCTACGAGCAGTACTTC
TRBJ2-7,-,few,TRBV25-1,CASSENTYEQYF,TGTGCCAGCAGTGAGAACACCTACGAGCAGTACTTC
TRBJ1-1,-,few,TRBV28,CATGAEAFF,TGTGCCACCGGGGCTGAAGCTTTCTTT
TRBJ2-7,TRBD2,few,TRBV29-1,CSVESSGTWEQYF,TGCAGCGTTGAGTCTAGCGGGACGTGGGAGCAGTACTTC
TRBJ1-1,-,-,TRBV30,CAWTSSGTTEAFF,TGTGCCTGGACCTCCTCCGGGACAACTGAAGCTTTCTTT
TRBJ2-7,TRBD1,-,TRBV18,CASSPGQGDRYF,TGTGCCAGCTCACCGGGACAGGGAGATAGGTACTTC
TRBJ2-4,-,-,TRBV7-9,CASSSGVAKNIQYF,TGTGCCAGCAGCTCCGGGGTAGCCAAAAACATTCAGTACTTC
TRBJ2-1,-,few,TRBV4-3,CASSQVFSSQGKYNEQFF,TGCGCCAGCAGCCAAGTGTTTAGTTCCCAGGGAAAGTACAATGAGCAGTTCTTC
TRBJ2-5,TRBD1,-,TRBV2,CASRDRGGEETQYF,TGTGCCAGCAGGGACAGGGGAGGGGAAGAGACCCAGTACTTC
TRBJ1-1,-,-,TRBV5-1,CASSSGAGTEAFF,TGCGCCAGCAGCTCAGGGGCGGGCACTGAAGCTTTCTTT
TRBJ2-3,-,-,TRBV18,CASSPSTGATDTQYF,TGTGCCAGCTCACCCTCGACTGGCGCCACAGATACGCAGTATTTT
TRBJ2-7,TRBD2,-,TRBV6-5,CASKRAGIYEQYF,TGTGCCAGCAAACGAGCGGGGATCTACGAGCAGTACTTC
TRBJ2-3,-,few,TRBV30,CAWETGTDTQYF,TGTGCCTGGGAAACAGGCACAGATACGCAGTATTTT
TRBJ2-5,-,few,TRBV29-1,CSVHLRARETQYF,TGCAGCGTCCACCTCAGGGCCAGGGAGACCCAGTACTTC
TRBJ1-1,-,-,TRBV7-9,CASSLQVVGTEAFF,TGTGCCAGCAGCCTACAGGTCGTTGGCACTGAAGCTTTCTTT
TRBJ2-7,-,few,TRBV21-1,CASSKASNSSYEQYF,TGTGCCAGCAGCAAAGCCTCTAACAGCTCCTACGAGCAGTACTTC
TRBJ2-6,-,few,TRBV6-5,CASRGLSSGANVLTF,TGTGCCAGCAGGGGCTTAAGCTCTGGGGCCAACGTCCTGACTTTC
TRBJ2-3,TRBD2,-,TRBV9,CASSVTSGRVDTQYF,TGTGCCAGCAGCGTCACTAGCGGGAGGGTAGATACGCAGTATTTT
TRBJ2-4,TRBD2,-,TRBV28,CASSPGTSGNIQYF,TGTGCCAGCAGTCCCGGGACTAGCGGGAACATTCAGTACTTC
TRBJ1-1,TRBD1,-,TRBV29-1,CSVVSRDSHNTEAFF,TGCAGCGTTGTTTCTAGGGACAGTCATAACACTGAAGCTTTCTTT
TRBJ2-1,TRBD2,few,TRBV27,CASSSLTSGEYNEQFF,TGTGCCAGCAGTTCCCTGACTAGCGGGGAATACAATGAGCAGTTCTTC
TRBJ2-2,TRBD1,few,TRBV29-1,CSVEGQPGSVFF,TGCAGCGTCGAGGGACAGCCGGGGTCGGTGTTTTTT
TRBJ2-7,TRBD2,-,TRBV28,CASSFLRASGSYEQYF,TGTGCCAGCAGTTTCCTGCGGGCTAGCGGGAGCTACGAGCAGTACTTC
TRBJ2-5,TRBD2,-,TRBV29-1,CSVGGLAVETQYF,TGCAGCGTTGGAGGGCTAGCGGTAGAGACCCAGTACTTC
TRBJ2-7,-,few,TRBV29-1,CSVGKVGEQYF,TGCAGCGTTGGAAAGGTCGGGGAGCAGTACTTC
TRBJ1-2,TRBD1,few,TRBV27,CASSEDRVYGYTF,TGTGCCAGCAGCGAAGACAGGGTCTATGGCTACACCTTC
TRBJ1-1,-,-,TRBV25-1,CASSETNRGWRTEAFF,TGTGCCAGCAGTGAAACGAATCGGGGGTGGCGTACTGAAGCTTTCTTT
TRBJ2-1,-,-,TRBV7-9,CASSPRGSAIGEQFF,TGTGCCAGCAGCCCCCGGGGTAGCGCAATTGGTGAGCAGTTCTTC
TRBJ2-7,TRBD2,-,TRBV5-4,CASSLERSSGIYEQYF,TGTGCCAGCAGCTTGGAAAGGTCTAGCGGAATCTACGAGCAGTACTTC
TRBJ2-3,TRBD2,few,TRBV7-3,CASSLMGLLTDTQYF,TGTGCCAGCAGCTTAATGGGACTACTCACAGATACGCAGTATTTT
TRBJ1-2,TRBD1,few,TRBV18,CASHSGTGDGYTF,TGTGCCAGCCACTCTGGGACAGGGGATGGCTACACCTTC
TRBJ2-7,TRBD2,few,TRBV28,CASSWGGTAAYEQYF,TGTGCCAGCAGTTGGGGGGGGACGGCCGCCTACGAGCAGTACTTC
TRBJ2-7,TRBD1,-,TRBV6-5,CASSIRQGSSYEQYF,TGTGCCAGCAGCATCCGACAGGGGAGCTCCTACGAGCAGTACTTC
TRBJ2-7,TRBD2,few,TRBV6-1,CATTSVTYEQYF,TGTGCCACGACTAGCGTGACGTACGAGCAGTACTTC
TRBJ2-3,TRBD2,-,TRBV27,CASSSTLTSGLTDTQYF,TGTGCCAGCAGTTCGACCCTGACTAGCGGGTTAACAGATACGCAGTATTTT
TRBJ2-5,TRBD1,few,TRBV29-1,CSVGTGSAETQYF,TGCAGCGTTGGGACAGGGAGTGCGGAGACCCAGTACTTC
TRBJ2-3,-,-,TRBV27,CASSFPGVDTQYF,TGTGCCAGCAGTTTCCCCGGGGTAGATACGCAGTATTTT
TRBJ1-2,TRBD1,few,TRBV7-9,CASSPEAGGYGYTF,TGTGCCAGCAGCCCCGAAGCAGGGGGATATGGCTACACCTTC
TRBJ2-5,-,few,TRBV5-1,CASSWGTTQETQYF,TGCGCCAGCAGCTGGGGGACAACACAAGAGACCCAGTACTTC
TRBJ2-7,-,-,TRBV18,CASSPRGSYEQYF,TGTGCCAGCTCACCAAGGGGCTCCTACGAGCAGTACTTC
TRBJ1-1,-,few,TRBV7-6,CASSLTDDTEAFF,TGTGCCAGCAGCTTAACAGACGACACTGAAGCTTTCTTT
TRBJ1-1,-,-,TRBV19,CASSIARRRTEAFF,TGTGCCAGTAGTATTGCGCGCCGGAGAACTGAAGCTTTCTTT
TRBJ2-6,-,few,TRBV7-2,CASSSIRGSYSGANVLTF,TGTGCCAGCAGCTCCATACGGGGTTCTTACTCTGGGGCCAACGTCCTGACTTTC
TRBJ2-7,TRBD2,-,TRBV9,CASSVGGTSGSNEQYF,TGTGCCAGCAGCGTAGGGGGGACTAGCGGGAGCAACGAGCAGTACTTC
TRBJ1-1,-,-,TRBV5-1,CASSSGLNTEAFF,TGCGCCAGCAGCTCAGGACTTAACACTGAAGCTTTCTTT
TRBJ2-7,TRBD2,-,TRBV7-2,CASSSGLATDVGYF,TGTGCCAGCAGCTCAGGACTAGCGACGGATGTGGGGTACTTC
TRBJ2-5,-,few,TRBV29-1,CSVRGLVETQYF,TGCAGCGTTCGCGGTCTCGTGGAGACCCAGTACTTC
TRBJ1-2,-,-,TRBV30,CAWSVRRFTEAGYTF,TGTGCCTGGAGTGTACGGAGGTTCACCGAGGCTGGCTACACCTTC
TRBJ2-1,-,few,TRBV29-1,CSVEDRQGLEQFF,TGCAGCGTTGAAGATCGGCAGGGGCTCGAGCAGTTCTTC
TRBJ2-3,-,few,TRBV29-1,CSVVSQGPSTDTQYF,TGCAGCGTTGTTTCCCAGGGGCCCAGCACAGATACGCAGTATTTT
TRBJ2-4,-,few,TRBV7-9,CASTPRGF,TGTGCCAGCACCCCGAGAGGCTTC
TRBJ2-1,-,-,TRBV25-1,CASSEVRRADYNEQFF,TGTGCCAGCAGTGAGGTTCGGCGGGCTGACTACAATGAGCAGTTCTTC